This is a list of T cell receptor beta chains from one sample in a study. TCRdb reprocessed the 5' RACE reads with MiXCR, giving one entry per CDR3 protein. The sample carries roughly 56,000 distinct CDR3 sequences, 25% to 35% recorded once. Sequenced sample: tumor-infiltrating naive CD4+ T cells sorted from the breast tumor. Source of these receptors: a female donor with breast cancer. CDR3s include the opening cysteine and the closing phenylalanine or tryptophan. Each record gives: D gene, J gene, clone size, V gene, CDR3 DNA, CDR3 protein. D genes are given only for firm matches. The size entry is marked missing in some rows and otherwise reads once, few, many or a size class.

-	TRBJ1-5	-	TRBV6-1	TGTGCCAGCAGTGACAGGGGATATAGCAATCAGCCCCAGCATTTT	CASSDRGYSNQPQHF
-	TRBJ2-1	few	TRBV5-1	TGCGCCAGCAGCTTCGGGAATTATGAGCAGTTCTTC	CASSFGNYEQFF
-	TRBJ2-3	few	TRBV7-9	TGTGCCAGCAGCGTGGGCGAGTCCACTAGAGGAGATACGCAGTATTTT	CASSVGESTRGDTQYF
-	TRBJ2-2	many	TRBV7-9	TGTGCCAGCAGCTCCTTGGAACACGGGGAGCTGTTTTTT	CASSSLEHGELFF
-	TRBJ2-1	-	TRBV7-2	TGTGCCAGCAGCTCCAATGGGGCATACAATGAGCGGTTCTTC	CASSSNGAYNERFF
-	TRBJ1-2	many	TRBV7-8	TGTGCCAGCAGCTACGGACGGCAGTATGGCTACACCTTC	CASSYGRQYGYTF
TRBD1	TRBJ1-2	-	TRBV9	TGTGCCAGCAGCGTGGAAGACAGGGGGTATGGCTACACCTTC	CASSVEDRGYGYTF
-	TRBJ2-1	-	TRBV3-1	TGTACCAGCAGCCATGCGACGGGCAATGAGCAGTTCTTC	CTSSHATGNEQFF
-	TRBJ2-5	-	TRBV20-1	TGCAGTGCTAGAGATAGGCGGCAGGGGGGGAAGACCCAGTACTTC	CSARDRRQGGKTQYF
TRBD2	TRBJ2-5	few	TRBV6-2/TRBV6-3	TGTGCCAGCAGCCCCAAGGAGGGGCTAGCGGGTTGGTTAGCCCAGTACTTC	CASSPKEGLAGWLAQYF
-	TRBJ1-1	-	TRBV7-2	TGTGCCAGCAGCTCCGGACGGGGCTATTTGGCTTTCTTT	CASSSGRGYLAFF
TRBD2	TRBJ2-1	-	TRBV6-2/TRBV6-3	TGTGCCAACAGAACGACTAGCGGGAGGCCGAATGAGCAGTTCTTC	CANRTTSGRPNEQFF
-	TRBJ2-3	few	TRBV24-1	TGTGCCACCAGTGATTGGGGGGGCGGCCCAGATACGCAGTATTTT	CATSDWGGGPDTQYF
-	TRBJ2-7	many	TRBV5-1	TGCGCCAGCAGCTCGCTGGGACATTCCTACGAGCAGTACTTC	CASSSLGHSYEQYF
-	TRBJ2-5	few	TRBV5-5	TGTGCCAGCAGCAAAGGGAACACGGGAGAGACCCAGTACTTC	CASSKGNTGETQYF
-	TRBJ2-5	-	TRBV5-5	TGTGCCAGCAGCCACGAGGCAGGCAATGATTGGGAGACCCAGTACTTC	CASSHEAGNDWETQYF
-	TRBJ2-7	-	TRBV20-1	TGCAGTGCTAAAAACGACCCGAATCCATACGAGCAGTACTTC	CSAKNDPNPYEQYF
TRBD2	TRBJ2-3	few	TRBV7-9	TGTGCCAGCAGCCACCCCGGGACTAGCGGGAGCACAGATACGCAGTATTTT	CASSHPGTSGSTDTQYF
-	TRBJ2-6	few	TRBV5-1	TGCGCCAGCGGGATTGGGGGTTCTGGGGCCAACGTCCTGACTTTC	CASGIGGSGANVLTF
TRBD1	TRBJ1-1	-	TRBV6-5	TGTGCCAGCAGCACAGGGGAAAGTGAAGCTTTCTTT	CASSTGESEAFF
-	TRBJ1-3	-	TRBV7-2	TGTGCCAGCAGCCCCTGGGGGACGGGGGCTTCTGGAAACACCATATATTTT	CASSPWGTGASGNTIYF
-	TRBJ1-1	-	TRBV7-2	TGTGCCAGCAGCTTAGAGGCCCCGGTGGAAGCTTTCTTT	CASSLEAPVEAFF
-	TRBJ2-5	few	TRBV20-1	TGCAGTACTAGTGCCGGGACAGGTCCGGGGGGGACCCAGTACTTC	CSTSAGTGPGGTQYF
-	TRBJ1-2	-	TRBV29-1	TGCAGCGTTGAAATGGAACCTAACTATGGCTACACCTTC	CSVEMEPNYGYTF
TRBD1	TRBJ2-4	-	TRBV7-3	TGTGCCAGCAGTGGGACAGACAAAAACATTCAGTACTTC	CASSGTDKNIQYF
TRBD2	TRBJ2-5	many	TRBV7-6	TGTGCCAGCAGCTTAGTTGCGGGGAGGGGAGAGACCCAGTACTTC	CASSLVAGRGETQYF
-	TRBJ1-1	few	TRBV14	TGTGCCAGCAGCCCTAAGTGGTGGGCAGGCAGGACTGAAGCTTTCTTT	CASSPKWWAGRTEAFF
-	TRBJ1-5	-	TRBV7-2	TGTGCCAGCAGCCCCCGCTCTGGGGGGTATCAGCCCCAGCATTTT	CASSPRSGGYQPQHF
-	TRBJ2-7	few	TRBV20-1	TGCAGTGCTAGAGATCCGGGCGCAGGGCCCTACGAGCAGTACTTC	CSARDPGAGPYEQYF
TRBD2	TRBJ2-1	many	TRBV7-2	TGTGCCAGCAGCCCCGGTGCTAGCGGGAGGAATGAGCAGTTCTTC	CASSPGASGRNEQFF
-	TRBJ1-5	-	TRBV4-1	TGCGCCAGCAGCCACGGGGGCATCAATCAGCCCCAGCATTTT	CASSHGGINQPQHF
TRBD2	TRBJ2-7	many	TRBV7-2	TGTGACAGCAGCCGGACCCAAACTAGCGTTGGGTACGAGCAGTACTTC	CDSSRTQTSVGYEQYF
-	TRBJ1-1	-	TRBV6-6	TGCGCCAGCGGGGCTAAGGCTGAAGCTTTCTTT	CASGAKAEAFF
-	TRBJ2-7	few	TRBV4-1	TGCGCCAGCAGCCAAAACGGGGAGCAGTACTTC	CASSQNGEQYF
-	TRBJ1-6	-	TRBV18	TGTGCCAGCTCACCAAGGTGGGGAGGGGATTCACCCCTCCACTTT	CASSPRWGGDSPLHF
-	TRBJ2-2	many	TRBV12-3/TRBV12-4	TGTGCCAGCAGCCGAGACACCGGGGAGCTGTTTTTT	CASSRDTGELFF
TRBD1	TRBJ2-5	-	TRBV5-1	TGCGCCAGCAGCTCCGGACAGGCCTCCGTTGGGACCCAGTACTTC	CASSSGQASVGTQYF
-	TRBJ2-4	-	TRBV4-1	TGCGCCAGCAGCCAAGAACATCCGGGCCCTTCTGGAAACATTCAGTACTTC	CASSQEHPGPSGNIQYF
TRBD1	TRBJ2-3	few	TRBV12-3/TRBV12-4	TGTGCCAGCAGCCGGACAGGGTCTCGCACAGATACGCAGTATTTT	CASSRTGSRTDTQYF
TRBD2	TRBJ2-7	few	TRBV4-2	TGTGCCAGCAGCCAGGAGCGGGGGGTACCATACGAGCAGTACTTC	CASSQERGVPYEQYF
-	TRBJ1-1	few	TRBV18	TGTGCCAGCTCACCACCCGGGACCGTGAACACTGAAGCTTTCTTT	CASSPPGTVNTEAFF
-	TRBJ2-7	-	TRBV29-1	TGCAGCGTTGAAGGGGATAGTGGCCTCTCCTACGAGCAGTACTTC	CSVEGDSGLSYEQYF
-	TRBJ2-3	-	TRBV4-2	TGTGCCAGCAGCCTCCAGGGGGCGGGAGGGCCCCGCCCAGATACGCAGTATTTT	CASSLQGAGGPRPDTQYF
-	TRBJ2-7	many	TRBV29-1	TGCAGCGTTGGTGTAGGGGACGAGCAGTACTTC	CSVGVGDEQYF